The clone carrying this T cell receptor beta chain showed up many times. Its antigen is unknown. This sample is part of a study of T-cell reconstitution after alpha-beta-depleted transplantation in children. Study conclusions and caveats: Expanded graft clones numbering several hundred reportedly gave rise to alpha-beta T cells about two months after transplant. Diversity of TCRbeta at day 60 was high in some patients, arising from surviving recipient T cells and thymic progenitors. T cells produced anew were the main source of T-cell counts and diversity one year after transplant.

Unique molecular identifiers were built into the TCRbeta library. In TCRdb, the PCR reads were re-called with MiXCR into one record per CDR3 protein. The sample lists some 220,000 distinct CDR3 sequences; roughly 11% were seen once. This clonotype was sampled from a child under two years old with acute myeloid leukemia, due to receive a stem cell transplant. The sample consisted of PBMCs, taken before TCRalphabeta/CD19-depleted stem cell transplant.

The CDR3 DNA reads TGTGCCAGCAGTTACCGGGGCAGGGGACCAAATCAGCCCCAGCATTTT. Its protein is CASSYRGRGPNQPQHF. The V call is TRBV6-2 or TRBV6-3, the J call TRBJ1-5; the D gene is possibly TRBD1 (6 bases). Per the germline V gene, CDR1 is MNHEY and CDR2 is SVGEGT. The CDR3 has 16 amino acids. V dropped 2 bases and J dropped 4 bases, with 15 bases sitting between them.